The 19 T cell receptor beta chains in this list originate from one sample, sequenced in a study of shared clonotypes between healthy human individuals. Naive CD8 isolation took CD45RO-negative cells positively selected for CCR7 and excluded terminally differentiated effector memory CD45RA+ cells. Assay: immunoSEQ multiplex PCR; the TCRdb copy retains only in-frame clones and omits some. The table records fewer than 800,000 clones, about 90% of them present only once. Material: naive CD8+ T cells sorted from blood. These receptors came from a man aged 30-40 years in good health.

The chain links TRBV6-5 to TRBJ2-7, with TRBD2 identical over 12 bases. Trimming took 5 bases from V and 4 from J; bases not matched to a gene: 6. Germline assignment: CDR1 MNHEY and CDR2 SVGAGI. The CDR3 runs to 15 residues. CDR3 amino acids: CASSKMTSGSYEQYF. The CDR3, as DNA: TGTGCCAGCAGTAAGATGACTAGCGGGAGTTACGAGCAGTACTTC.

CDR3 residues: CASSSSEKQETQYF. The DNA for the CDR3 is TGCGCCAGCAGCTCGTCGGAGAAGCAAGAGACCCAGTACTTC. The V call is TRBV5-1, the J call TRBJ2-5; the D is unclear. CDR1 SGHRS and CDR2 YFSETQ come from the germline V gene. CDR3 size: 14 residues. V was cut by 3 bases and J by 2 bases, with 11 bases left in between.

This sequence joins TRBV2 and TRBJ2-5; D is unclear. The CDR3 is 11 residues long. V dropped 8 bases and J dropped 5 bases, with 9 bases sitting between them. Germline-derived CDR1 and CDR2 are SNHLY and FYNNEI. CDR3 amino acids: CASLSEETQYF. In DNA form, the CDR3 reads TGTGCCAGCTTGTCTGAGGAGACCCAGTACTTC.

The J gene is TRBJ2-2, the V gene TRBV19; D unresolved. This CDR3 is 14 amino acids long. The germline V and J ends were trimmed by 7 bases and 6 bases, with 15 bases remaining between them. Germline assignment: CDR1 LNHDA and CDR2 SQIVND (reference sequence). CDR3 loop: CASIGASEAGELFF. The CDR3 nucleotides are TGTGCCAGTATAGGTGCAAGTGAGGCCGGGGAGCTGTTTTTT.

The rearrangement links TRBV27 to TRBJ2-3; D call uncertain. The CDR3 has 15 amino acids. Germline loops: CDR1 MNHEY, CDR2 SMNVEV (reference sequence). V lost 3 bases and J 2 bases, leaving 12 bases between the germline ends. The CDR3 DNA sequence: TGTGCCAGCAGTTTTAAGTTCGCCTCCACAGATACGCAGTATTTT. This encodes CASSFKFASTDTQYF.

This clone showed up just once. The chain joins TRBV4-1 to TRBJ1-2, with 10 bases fitting TRBD1. Germline loops: CDR1 MGHRA, CDR2 YSYEKL. After removal of 4 bases from V and 6 bases from J, the junction contained 8 bases not matched to a gene. The length of the CDR3 is 15 residues. Here the CDR3 reads CASSRGQGLGDGYTF. CDR3 bases: TGCGCCAGCAGCCGGGGACAGGGGCTGGGGGATGGCTACACCTTC.

This chain uses TRBV7-9 with TRBJ2-1, with D perhaps matching TRBD2 (6 bases). The CDR3 runs to 16 residues. The V gene lost 5 bases and the J gene lost 5 bases, with 19 bases spanning the gap. Germline CDR1 and CDR2: SEHNR and FQNEAQ (reference sequence). CDR3 protein: CASSQVGDFTHNEQFF. The CDR3 region has the DNA TGTGCCAGCAGCCAGGTTGGGGACTTTACACACAATGAGCAGTTCTTC. Combining the CDR3 with reference TRBV7-9 and TRBJ2-1 gives the whole variable domain DTGVSQNPRHKITKRGQNVTFRCDPISEHNRLYWYRQTLGQGPEFLTYFQNEAQLEKSRLLSDRFSAERPKGSFSTLEIQRTEQGDSAMYLCASSQVGDFTHNEQFFGPGTRLTVL.

This chain links TRBV6-1 with TRBJ2-7; no clear D. This CDR3 comprises 15 residues. Trimming removed 0 bases from V and 2 bases from J, with 11 bases in between. Germline V gives CDR1 MNHNS, CDR2 SASEGT. CDR3 protein: CASSEAFLGPYEQYF. The CDR3 DNA reads TGTGCCAGCAGTGAAGCGTTTCTGGGCCCCTACGAGCAGTACTTC.

The V gene is TRBV7-9, the J gene TRBJ2-5, with TRBD2 matching 10 bases. The CDR3 has 16 amino acids. The trim removed 4 bases at V and 5 bases at J, leaving 10 bases unmatched. Germline CDR1 and CDR2: SEHNR and FQNEAQ (reference sequence). The CDR3 nucleotides read TGTGCCAGCAGCTCCCGGAGCGGGAGGGCCGAGGAGACCCAGTACTTC. Translating gives CASSSRSGRAEETQYF.

Turning to this clone: A junction boundary mismatches the germline segment, possibly from a read error. This chain uses TRBV7-7 with TRBJ1-1; D ambiguous. The CDR3 has 13 amino acids. Per germline, CDR1 SSHAT and CDR2 FNYEAQ (reference sequence). In DNA form, the CDR3 reads TGTGCTAGCAGCCCAATCATGAACACTGAAGCTTTCTTT. This translates into CASSPIMNTEAFF.

The chain has TRBV5-6 and TRBJ2-2; D unresolved. This CDR3 is 14 amino acids long. The ends were cut back, 1 base at V and 1 base at J, with 5 bases in the middle. Germline V gene sequence: CDR1 SGHDT, CDR2 YYEEEE. The CDR3 DNA is TGTGCCAGCAGCTTGACAGAGAACACCGGGGAGCTGTTTTTT. It encodes CASSLTENTGELFF.

As for this clone: Other nucleotide sequences in the sample specify the same CDR3. The chain combines TRBV27 with TRBJ2-3; D assignment may be TRBD1 or TRBD2 (6 bases each). Looked up from germline, CDR1 is MNHEY and CDR2 is SMNVEV (reference sequence). The V and J ends lost 0 bases and 5 bases respectively, with 9 bases between them. CDR3 length: 14 residues. The CDR3 protein is CASSLSRGGDTQYF. CDR3 DNA: TGTGCCAGCAGTTTATCCAGGGGAGGAGATACGCAGTATTTT.

J is TRBJ1-1 and V is TRBV2; 8 nucleotides match TRBD1. CDR3 size: 14 residues. Germline CDR1 and CDR2: SNHLY and FYNNEI. The ends lost 4 bases at V and 3 bases at J; junction bases unmatched: 4. The CDR3 sequence is CASSVATGDTEAFF. CDR3 nucleotides: TGTGCCAGCAGTGTGGCGACAGGGGACACTGAAGCTTTCTTT.

The V and J genes are TRBV7-6 and TRBJ2-3, with D possibly TRBD2 on 6 matching bases. This CDR3 is built from 17 residues. Trimming removed 1 base at V and 6 bases at J, with 20 bases between. CDR1 and CDR2 from the germline V gene are SGHVS and FNYEAQ. The CDR3 loop is CASSLDPPGGSADTQYF. The CDR3 bases are TGTGCCAGCAGCTTAGATCCCCCTGGGGGGTCGGCGGATACGCAGTATTTT. Together with reference TRBV7-6 and TRBJ2-3, the CDR3 gives the full variable domain: GAGVSQSPRYKVTKRGQDVALRCDPISGHVSLYWYRQALGQGPEFLTYFNYEAQQDKSGLPNDRFSAERPEGSISTLTIQRTEQRDSAMYRCASSLDPPGGSADTQYFGPGTRLTVL.

The gene calls are TRBV5-1 and TRBJ2-5; 10 bases match TRBD2. Germline-derived CDR1 and CDR2 are SGHRS and YFSETQ. This CDR3 comprises 16 residues. V lost 2 bases, J lost 5 bases, and 9 bases stayed unmatched. CDR3 bases: TGCGCCAGCAGCTTTCTAGCGGGGGATTCTGGGGAGACCCAGTACTTC. Translation: CASSFLAGDSGETQYF. The entire variable domain, with the rest obtained from reference TRBV5-1 and TRBJ2-5, is as follows: KAGVTQTPRYLIKTRGQQVTLSCSPISGHRSVSWYQQTPGQGLQFLFEYFSETQRNKGNFPGRFSGRQFSNSRSEMNVSTLELGDSALYLCASSFLAGDSGETQYFGPGTRLLVL.

In nucleotides, the CDR3 is TGTGCCAGCAGCCCCGTGATGGCGGGAGCGGAGACCCAGTACTTC. It yields the protein CASSPVMAGAETQYF. The chain has TRBV11-2 and TRBJ2-5; TRBD2 matches 7 bases. There are 15 residues in the CDR3. V gave up 5 bases and J gave up 5 bases; unmatched junction bases: 11. The germline V gene has CDR1 SGHAT and CDR2 FQNNGV.

This clone was picked up one time. The chain links TRBV4-3 to TRBJ1-5, with D unclear. Trimming stripped 0 bases from V and 15 bases from J, with 18 bases between. Germline V gene data show CDR1 as LGHNA and CDR2 as YSLEER. The CDR3 runs 14 residues. The CDR3 nucleotides are TGCGCCAGCAGCCAAGATCCAGGCCATCAGCCGCGGCATTTT. Translated, it gives CASSQDPGHQPRHF.

The genes are TRBV5-6 and TRBJ2-3, with 7 bases lining up with TRBD2. The CDR3 is 19 amino acids. Trimming removed 4 bases from V and 0 bases from J; junction bases left unmatched: 17. Germline CDR1 reads SGHDT; CDR2 reads YYEEEE. CDR3 DNA: TGTGCCAGCAGCCCACCATTCGGGGGAGGGCTGGGTAGCACAGATACGCAGTATTTT. It translates to CASSPPFGGGLGSTDTQYF.

The CDR3 loop is CASSYSQENQPQHF. Here the CDR3 DNA reads TGTGCCAGCAGTTACTCGCAGGAAAATCAGCCCCAGCATTTT. This chain joins TRBV6-5 and TRBJ1-5; unclear D gene. Germline-derived CDR1 and CDR2 are MNHEY and SVGAGI. Trimming shortened V by 0 bases and J by 4 bases, and 7 bases separated the two germline ends. The CDR3 runs to 14 residues.